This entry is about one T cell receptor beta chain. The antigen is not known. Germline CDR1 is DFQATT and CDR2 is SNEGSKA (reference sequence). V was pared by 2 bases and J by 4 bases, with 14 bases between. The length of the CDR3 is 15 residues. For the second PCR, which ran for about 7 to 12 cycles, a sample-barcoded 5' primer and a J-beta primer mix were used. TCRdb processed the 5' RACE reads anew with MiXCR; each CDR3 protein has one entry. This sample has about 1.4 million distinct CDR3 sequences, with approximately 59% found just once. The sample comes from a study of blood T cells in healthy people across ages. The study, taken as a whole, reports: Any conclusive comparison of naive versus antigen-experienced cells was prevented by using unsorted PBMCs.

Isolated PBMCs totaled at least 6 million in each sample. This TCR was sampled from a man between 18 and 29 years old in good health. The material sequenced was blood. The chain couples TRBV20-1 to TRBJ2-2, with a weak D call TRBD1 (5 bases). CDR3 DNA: TGCAGTGCTAGACAGGCAGGGCGAAGCACCGGGGAGCTGTTTTTT. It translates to CSARQAGRSTGELFF.